This TCR beta chain is drawn from a study of control samples from healthy donors and cancer patients. TCRdb's copy holds only in-frame clones and misses some; the assay was immunoSEQ multiplex PCR. The sample holds about 140,000 clones; approximately 94% are singletons and the top ten take about 12%. The specimen was blood. This sequence was found in a man aged 40-49 years in good health.

The CDR3 DNA follows: TGTGCCAGCAGCTTGCCAGGGAGGAATCAGCCCCAGCATTTT. Protein sequence: CASSLPGRNQPQHF. The genes are TRBV5-4 and TRBJ1-5; tentatively, D is TRBD1 (5 bases). Germline-derived CDR1 and CDR2 are SGHNT and YYREEE (reference sequence). CDR3 length: 14 amino acids. Trimming left V 1 base short and J 4 bases short, with 9 bases between.